This is a list of T cell receptor beta chains from one sample in a study of radiation and T cells in renal cell carcinoma. Profiled with immunoSEQ multiplex PCR; TCRdb holds only in-frame clones, not every one. This table holds 25,000 to 40,000 clones, around 85% found once. This sample comprised blood, obtained from a patient whose treatment included radiotherapy and nephrectomy. All receptors come from a man between 60 and 70 years old with renal cell carcinoma. Both conserved end residues are part of each CDR3. Each record gives: V gene, clone size, J gene, D gene, CDR3 DNA, CDR3 protein. A D gene is named only where the DNA matches it firmly. A clone size is listed for some rows: how often the clone was seen (once, few, many), or a class if it is expanded.

>TRBV27|-|TRBJ2-7|-
TGTGCCAGCAGTTTATCCTCAGGGGGCGGGGGAGAGCAGTACTTC
CASSLSSGGGGEQYF
>TRBV19|-|TRBJ2-5|-
TGTGCCAGTAGTACCCAAACACAATCTTGGACCCAGTACTTC
CASSTQTQSWTQYF
>TRBV7-9|-|TRBJ1-1|-
TGTGCCAGCAGTTACCCGCGGGGCAGGAACACTGAAGCTTTCTTT
CASSYPRGRNTEAFF
>TRBV14|-|TRBJ2-1|TRBD2
TGTGCCAGCAGCCCCCTGAGGAGTAGCGGGAGTTGGGGGAATGAGCAGTTCTTC
CASSPLRSSGSWGNEQFF
>TRBV11-2|few|TRBJ1-3|-
TGTGCCAGCAGCCCTCCCTCAAACACCATATATTTT
CASSPPSNTIYF
>TRBV29-1|few|TRBJ2-3|TRBD2
TGCAGCGTTCCTCGCCTGACTAGCGGGAGAGGGGATACGCAGTATTTT
CSVPRLTSGRGDTQYF
>TRBV27|-|TRBJ2-1|TRBD1
TGTGCCAGCAGTACCCGGACAGGGCAGAATGAGCAGTTCTTC
CASSTRTGQNEQFF
>TRBV7-9|-|TRBJ1-3|-
TGTGCCAGCAGCCCCGGACGGGACTCTGGAAACACCATATATTTT
CASSPGRDSGNTIYF
>TRBV6-5|-|TRBJ1-5|TRBD1
TGTGCCAGCAAATCCGGACAGGGCCCCATGCCCCAGCATTTT
CASKSGQGPMPQHF
>TRBV9|-|TRBJ1-2|TRBD1
TGTGCCAGCAGCGCCCAGACAGGGGAAGACTATGGCTACACCTTC
CASSAQTGEDYGYTF
>TRBV6-6|-|TRBJ2-1|TRBD2
TGTGCCAGCAACCTAGCGGAGCCCTCGGCCGGTGAGCAGTTCTTC
CASNLAEPSAGEQFF
>TRBV2|few|TRBJ1-6|TRBD1
TGTGCCAGCAGCCGGGACAGGCCTACTACTAATTCACCCCTCCACTTT
CASSRDRPTTNSPLHF
>TRBV5-8|-|TRBJ2-3|-
TGTGCCAGCAGCTTGCGGCCGTCAGATACGCAGTATTTT
CASSLRPSDTQYF
>TRBV2|few|TRBJ2-7|-
TGTGCCAGCAAGAAGGGGGTCCAGCAGTACTTC
CASKKGVQQYF
>TRBV5-4|-|TRBJ1-2|-
TGTGCCAGCAGCTCCGACGGAATTTCTAACTATGGCTACACCTTC
CASSSDGISNYGYTF
>TRBV19|-|TRBJ1-5|-
TGTGCCAGTAGGAGGCAGGGAGATCATCAGCCCCAGCATTTT
CASRRQGDHQPQHF
>TRBV5-1|once|TRBJ2-7|-
TGCGCCAGCAGCTTGGGGCAGGGCGGTGGAGAGCAGTACTTC
CASSLGQGGGEQYF
>TRBV9|-|TRBJ1-2|-
TGTGCCAGCAGCGCACGAGATTGGAGCGACTATGGCTACACCTTC
CASSARDWSDYGYTF
>TRBV19|-|TRBJ1-5|-
TGTGCCAGTAGTGGAGGTTTTATCGATCAGCCCCAGCATTTT
CASSGGFIDQPQHF
>TRBV19|-|TRBJ1-1|-
TGTGCCAGTGGGGTACGGGGGATCACTGAAGCTTTCTTT
CASGVRGITEAFF
>TRBV27|-|TRBJ2-3|-
TGTGCCAGCAGTATTGGGCGCAAATACACAGATACGCAGTATTTT
CASSIGRKYTDTQYF
>TRBV10-3|-|TRBJ2-7|TRBD2
TGTGCCATCAGTGAGGTTAGCGGGAGTTACGAGCAGTACTTC
CAISEVSGSYEQYF
>TRBV27|-|TRBJ2-1|-
TGTGCCAGCATCAGAAGGGGACAAACCTACAATGAGCAGTTCTTC
CASIRRGQTYNEQFF
>TRBV19|-|TRBJ1-4|-
TGTGCCAGTAGTATAGTTGGGGGGACTTCCGAAAAACTGTTTTTT
CASSIVGGTSEKLFF
>TRBV18|-|TRBJ2-7|TRBD1
TGTGCCAGCTCACCGGGGCAGGGGGCAGGCTACGAGCAGTACTTC
CASSPGQGAGYEQYF
>TRBV30|-|TRBJ2-7|-
TGTGCCTGGAGTGTCAGTCCGTGGGTTACTACCTACGAGCAGTACTTC
CAWSVSPWVTTYEQYF
>TRBV6-1|-|TRBJ1-6|TRBD1
TGTGCCAGCAGTGTGCGACAGGGGGTTGGATCACCCCTCCACTTT
CASSVRQGVGSPLHF
>TRBV7-2|-|TRBJ2-1|-
TGTGCCAGCAGCTTATCCCTCCTTAGCGAGATTTACAATGAGCAGTTCTTC
CASSLSLLSEIYNEQFF
>TRBV18|-|TRBJ1-5|-
TGTGCCAGCTCACTTTCAGATAGCAATCAGCCCCAGCATTTT
CASSLSDSNQPQHF